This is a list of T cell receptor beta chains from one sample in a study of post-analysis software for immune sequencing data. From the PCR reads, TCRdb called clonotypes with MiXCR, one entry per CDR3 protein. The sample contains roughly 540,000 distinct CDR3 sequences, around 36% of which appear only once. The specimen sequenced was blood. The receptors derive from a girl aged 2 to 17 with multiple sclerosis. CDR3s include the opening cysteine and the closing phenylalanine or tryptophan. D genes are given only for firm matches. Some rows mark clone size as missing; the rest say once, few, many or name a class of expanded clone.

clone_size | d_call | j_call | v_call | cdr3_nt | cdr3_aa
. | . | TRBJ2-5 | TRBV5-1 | TGCGCCAGCAGCTTAGGGAACATCCAAGAGACCCAGTACTTC | CASSLGNIQETQYF
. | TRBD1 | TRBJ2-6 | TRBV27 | TGTGCCAGCACCCGTGACAGGGGAGCATCTGGGGCCAACGTCCTGACTTTC | CASTRDRGASGANVLTF
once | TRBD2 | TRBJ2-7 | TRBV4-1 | TGCGCCGGCAGCCAAGAAATCTCGGGGGGGCGATCCTACGAGCAGTACTTC | CAGSQEISGGRSYEQYF
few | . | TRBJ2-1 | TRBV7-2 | TGTGCCAGCAGCTTAGTTTTGCGGGGCAATGAGCAGTTCTTC | CASSLVLRGNEQFF
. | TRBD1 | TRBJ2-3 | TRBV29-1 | TGCAGCGTTGATGGGGGACAGGGGGTAAATACGCAGTATTTT | CSVDGGQGVNTQYF
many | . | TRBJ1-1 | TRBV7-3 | TGCGCCAGCAGCTTGACGGTGAACACTGAAGCTTTCTTT | CASSLTVNTEAFF
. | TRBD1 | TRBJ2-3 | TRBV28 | TGTGCCAGCAGGACAGGGGTGGCAGATACGCAGTATTTT | CASRTGVADTQYF
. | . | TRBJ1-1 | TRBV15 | TGTGCCACCAGCCGCGGATTGAACACTGAAGCTTTCTTT | CATSRGLNTEAFF
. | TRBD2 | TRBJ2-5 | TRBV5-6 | TGTGCCAGCAGCTTGGAATTAAGGTCATCAGCGGGGGAAGAGACCCAGTACTTC | CASSLELRSSAGEETQYF
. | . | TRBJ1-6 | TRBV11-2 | TGTGCCAGCAGATTAGTCTGGGACCGAGGATTGAATTCACCCCTCCACTTT | CASRLVWDRGLNSPLHF
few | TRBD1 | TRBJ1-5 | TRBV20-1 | TGCAGTGCTAGAGAAGGGACAGGGGGCTGGGGCAATCAGCCCCAGCATTTT | CSAREGTGGWGNQPQHF
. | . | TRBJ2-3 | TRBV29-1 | TGCAGTGTTGGGTCTGGATCTAGCACAGATACGCAGTATTTT | CSVGSGSSTDTQYF
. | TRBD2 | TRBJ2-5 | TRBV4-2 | TGTGCCAGCAGCCAAACGCCGGGAGGGAACGGAGAGACCCAGTACTTC | CASSQTPGGNGETQYF
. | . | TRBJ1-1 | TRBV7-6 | TGTGCCAGCAGCTTAGGTTCGGAGCCGGACAGCTTGAACACTGAAGCTTTCTTT | CASSLGSEPDSLNTEAFF
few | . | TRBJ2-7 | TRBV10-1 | TGCGCCAGCAGTGTCGACAGGAAACTCTCCTACGAGCAGTACTTC | CASSVDRKLSYEQYF
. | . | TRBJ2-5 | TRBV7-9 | TGTGCCAGCAGCCCAATAGGAGCAGGGCGTTATCGGGAGACCCAGTACTTC | CASSPIGAGRYRETQYF
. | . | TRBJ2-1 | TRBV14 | TGTGCCAGCAGCCTAAGGACTGCCTCCTACAATGAGCAGTTCTTC | CASSLRTASYNEQFF
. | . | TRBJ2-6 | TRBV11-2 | TGTGCCAGCAGCTTAGATAGAGGGGTATCTGGGGCCAACGTCCTGACTTTC | CASSLDRGVSGANVLTF
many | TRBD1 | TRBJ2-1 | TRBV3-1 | TGTGCCAGCAGCCCGTCGGACAGGGGAAATGAGCAGTTCTTC | CASSPSDRGNEQFF
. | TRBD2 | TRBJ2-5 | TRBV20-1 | TGCAGTGCGAAAAGACTAGCGGGGTGGGAGACCCAGTACTTC | CSAKRLAGWETQYF
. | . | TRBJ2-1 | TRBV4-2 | TGTGCCAGCAGCCAACCTCCCACTCGCGGGGAGGACAATGAGCAGTTCTTC | CASSQPPTRGEDNEQFF
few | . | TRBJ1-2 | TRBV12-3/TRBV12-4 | TGTACCAGCAGTTTCGGGGTGATCTATGGCTACACCTTC | CTSSFGVIYGYTF
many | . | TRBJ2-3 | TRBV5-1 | TGTGCCAGCAGCTTGGAGGGTAGCACAGATACGCAGTATTTT | CASSLEGSTDTQYF
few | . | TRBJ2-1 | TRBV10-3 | TGTGCCATCAGTGAGGGACGACTTAACAACAATGAGCAGTTCTTC | CAISEGRLNNNEQFF
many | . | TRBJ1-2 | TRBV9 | TGTGCCAGCAGCGTATTAGACGGCCTTAACTATGGCTACACCTTC | CASSVLDGLNYGYTF
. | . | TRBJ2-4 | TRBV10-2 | TGCGCCGGCAGTGACGCGCTCCAGGCCAAAAACATTCAGTACTTC | CAGSDALQAKNIQYF
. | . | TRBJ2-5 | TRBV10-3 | TGTGCCATCAGTCGACAGGGAGGATTATTCGATGAGCAGTACTTC | CAISRQGGLFDEQYF
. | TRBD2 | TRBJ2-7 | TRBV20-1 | TGCAGTGCTAGAACACTAGCGGAGTACAATGAGCAGTACTTC | CSARTLAEYNEQYF
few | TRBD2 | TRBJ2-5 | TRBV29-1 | TGCAGCGGTGTACTAGCGGTACAAGAGACCCAGTACTTC | CSGVLAVQETQYF
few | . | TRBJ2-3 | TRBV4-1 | TGCGCCAGCAGCCAAGTCGGAAGATCCCGGGCCGGCACAGATACGCAGTATTTT | CASSQVGRSRAGTDTQYF
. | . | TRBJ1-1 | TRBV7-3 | TGTGCCAGCAGCTTAAATTCTCAAGGGGAGGCTTTCTTT | CASSLNSQGEAFF
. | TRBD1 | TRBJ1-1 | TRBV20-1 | TGCAGTGCTAGGGCGGACAGGGACACTGAAGCTTTCTTT | CSARADRDTEAFF
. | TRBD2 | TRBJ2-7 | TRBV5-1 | TGCGCCAGCAGCTTGGGTGGACTAGCGGGGCCACGGGGCGAGCAGTACTTC | CASSLGGLAGPRGEQYF
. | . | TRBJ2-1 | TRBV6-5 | TGTGCCAGCAGTTATATGCAGGGTCCCATGAATGAGCAGTTCTTC | CASSYMQGPMNEQFF
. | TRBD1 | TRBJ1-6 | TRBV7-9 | TGTGCCAGCAGCTCGGGACAGCTCAATTCACCCCTCCACTTT | CASSSGQLNSPLHF
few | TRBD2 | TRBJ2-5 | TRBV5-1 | TGCGCCAGCAGCTTCCTAGCGGGGGCCCAAGAGACCCAGTACTTC | CASSFLAGAQETQYF
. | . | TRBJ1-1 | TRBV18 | TGTGCCAGCTCCCCGGCAGAGGAAGCTTTCTTT | CASSPAEEAFF
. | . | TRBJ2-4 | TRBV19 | TGTGCCAGTACCTCCTCTTCCAAAAACATTCAGTACTTC | CASTSSSKNIQYF
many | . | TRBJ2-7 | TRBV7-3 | TGTGCCAGCAGCGCACAACAGGGTGGCGAGCAGTACTTC | CASSAQQGGEQYF
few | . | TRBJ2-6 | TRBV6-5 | TGTGCCAGCAGTTTGAGACTAAGCTCTGGGGCCAACGTCCTGACTTTC | CASSLRLSSGANVLTF
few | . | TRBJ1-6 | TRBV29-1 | TGCAGCGTGTCGGCCGGTCCTAATTCACCCCTCCACTTT | CSVSAGPNSPLHF
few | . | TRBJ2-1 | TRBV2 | TGTGCCAGCAGTGAAGGACTGAGCTCCTACAATGAGCAGTTCTTC | CASSEGLSSYNEQFF
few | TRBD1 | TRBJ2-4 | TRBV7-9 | TGTGCCAGCAGGGGGACACAGGGGGCCAAAAACATTCAGTACTTC | CASRGTQGAKNIQYF
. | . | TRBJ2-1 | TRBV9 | TGTGCCAGCAGCGCCCCACTCCTGGGGGGGGACAACAATGAGCAGTTCTTC | CASSAPLLGGDNNEQFF
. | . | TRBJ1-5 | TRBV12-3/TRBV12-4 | TGTGCCAGCAGGTTGTCTGGTAGCAATCAGCCCCAGCATTTT | CASRLSGSNQPQHF
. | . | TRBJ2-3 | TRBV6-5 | TGTGCCAGCACCGAGGGACTGTCTCCAGGCGATACGCAGTATTTT | CASTEGLSPGDTQYF
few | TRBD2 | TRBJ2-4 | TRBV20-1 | TGCAGTGCTAGTCCCCCGCCGGGACTAGCGTTGGAAAACATTCAGTACTTC | CSASPPPGLALENIQYF
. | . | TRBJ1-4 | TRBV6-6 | TGTGCCAGCAGTACTGGGGTACCGAGGAATGAAAAACTGTTTTTT | CASSTGVPRNEKLFF
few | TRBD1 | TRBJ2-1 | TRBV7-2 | TGTGCCAGCAGCGGGGGACAGGGGGCGGGCAGCGAGCAGTTCTTC | CASSGGQGAGSEQFF
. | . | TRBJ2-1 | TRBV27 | TGTGCCAGCAGTTCCAAGGCAGGGGTGAACTACAATGAGCAGTTCTTC | CASSSKAGVNYNEQFF
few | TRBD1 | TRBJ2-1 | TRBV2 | TGTGCCAGCAGTGACCTCTCAGGGGGCTCCTACAATGAGCAGTTCTTC | CASSDLSGGSYNEQFF
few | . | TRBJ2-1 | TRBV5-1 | TGCGCCAGCAGCTTGGGCGGGTATGATGAGCAGTTCTTC | CASSLGGYDEQFF
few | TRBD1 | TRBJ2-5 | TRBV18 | TGTGCCAGCTCCCCGGCTGTGACAGGGGAGACCCAGTACTTC | CASSPAVTGETQYF
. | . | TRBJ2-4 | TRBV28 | TGTGCCAGCAGTTTTTGGGGGACCGCCAAAAACATTCAGTACTTC | CASSFWGTAKNIQYF
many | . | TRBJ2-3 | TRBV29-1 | TGCAGCATCACTGCAGGGTCAATCACAGATACGCAGTATTTT | CSITAGSITDTQYF
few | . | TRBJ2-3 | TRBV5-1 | TGCGCCAGCACGGTGGACTTCAGCACAGATACGCAGTATTTT | CASTVDFSTDTQYF
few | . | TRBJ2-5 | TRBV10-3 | TGTGCCATCAGTGAGTCGGACGGCCGCCCAGAGACCCAGTACTTC | CAISESDGRPETQYF
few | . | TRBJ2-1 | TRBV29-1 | TGCAGCGTTGTTGGGAATGAGCAGTTCTTC | CSVVGNEQFF
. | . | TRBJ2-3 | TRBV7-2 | TGTGCCAGCAGCTCCTTGTGGGATACGCAGTATTTT | CASSSLWDTQYF
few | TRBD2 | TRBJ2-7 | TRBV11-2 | TGTGCCAGCAGCTACGCGGGGGAGGACTCCTACGAGCAGTACTTC | CASSYAGEDSYEQYF